A single sample is the source of the 2 T cell receptor beta chains below, sequenced in a study of a mutant IDH1 vaccine in newly diagnosed glioma. No antigen is known for these receptors. As for time point: week 47, end of study. It was 300 ug of mutant IDH1 20-mer peptide that made up each vaccine dose, given with topical imiquimod. Only in-frame clones appear in the TCRdb table, and some are missing; sequencing was by immunoSEQ multiplex PCR. The repertoire includes approximately 12,000 clones, roughly four fifths of them detected once, and 15% to 20% sits in the top ten. Source: PBMCs, taken from a glioma patient whose treatment included an IDH1 peptide vaccine. Receptors were obtained from a man younger than 40 with glioma.

There are a few counts of this clone. The chain joins TRBV5-1 to TRBJ1-1; D is unresolved. Germline-derived CDR1 and CDR2 are SGHRS and YFSETQ. Trimming removed 1 base from V and 0 bases from J, with 10 bases in between. CDR3 size: 15 residues. The CDR3 is CASSLQWAMNTEAFF. The CDR3 DNA is TGCGCCAGCAGCTTGCAATGGGCGATGAACACTGAAGCTTTCTTT.

The gene calls are TRBV19 and TRBJ1-2, with D uncertain. Trimming took 8 bases from V and 3 from J, leaving 16 bases between them. Germline CDR1 LNHDA, CDR2 SQIVND (reference sequence). CDR3 length: 14 residues. The DNA for the CDR3 is TGTGCCAGTTGTCAGCACCAGCAAGACTATGGCTACACCTTC. Translated: CASCQHQQDYGYTF.